These 27 T cell receptor beta chains originate from one sample sequenced in a study of control samples from healthy donors and cancer patients. Measured with immunoSEQ multiplex PCR; TCRdb has only the in-frame clones, and not every one. The sample contains around 180,000 clones, approximately 94% of which appear only once. Sample: blood. The receptors stem from a woman under 30 in good health.

This sequence joins TRBV7-9 and TRBJ2-3, with 7 bases that match TRBD2. The V gene end was trimmed by 1 base and the J gene end by 5 bases; junction bases not matched to a gene: 9. In germline, CDR1 is SEHNR, CDR2 FQNEAQ (reference sequence). The CDR3 has 16 amino acids. The CDR3 here is CASSLGMGRGIDTQYF. Written as DNA, the CDR3 is TGTGCCAGCAGCTTAGGAATGGGGCGGGGGATAGATACGCAGTATTTT.

The CDR3 region is CASSLGTSRQETQYF. The DNA of the CDR3 is TGTGCCAGCAGTCTTGGGACTAGCCGCCAAGAGACCCAGTACTTC. This sequence joins TRBV28 and TRBJ2-5, with TRBD2 identical over 9 bases. The V and J ends lost 5 bases and 1 base, in that order; junction bases with no gene match: 5. CDR3 size: 15 residues. Germline CDR1 MDHEN, CDR2 SYDVKM.

The chain has TRBV7-2 and TRBJ2-3; the match to TRBD2 covers 9 bases. Trimming cost V 5 bases and J 4 bases; bases outside gene matches: 10. The CDR3 has 16 residues. CDR1 and CDR2 from the germline V gene are SGHTA and FQGNSA. The CDR3 loop reads CASSPMRGGVADTQYF. The DNA of the CDR3 is TGTGCCAGCAGCCCCATGCGGGGGGGCGTTGCAGATACGCAGTATTTT.

The V call is TRBV18, the J call TRBJ1-5; possibly TRBD1 for D (6 bases). The germline CDR1 and CDR2 sequences are KGHSH and LQKENI. Trimming cost V 3 bases and J 5 bases, with 11 bases left between them. The CDR3 totals 14 residues. This CDR3 is CASSPGDTYQPQHF. As DNA, the CDR3 is TGTGCCAGCTCACCCGGGGACACTTATCAGCCCCAGCATTTT.

V usage is TRBV4-2 and J usage is TRBJ1-2; possible D gene TRBD1, 6 bases. The CDR3 length is 15 residues. Trimming removed 0 bases at V and 5 bases at J, with 13 bases between. The germline V gene encodes CDR1 LGHNA and CDR2 YNFKEQ. The CDR3, as DNA: TGTGCCAGCAGCCAAGATCGGTCCAGGGGATATGGCTACACCTTC. Translating it yields CASSQDRSRGYGYTF.

This chain uses TRBV4-3 with TRBJ1-1; D uncertain. This CDR3 is 14 amino acids long. Between the trimmed V and J ends, which lost 3 bases and 0 bases, there was a span of 8 bases. CDR1 is LGHNA, CDR2 YSLEER, per germline. The CDR3: CASSQQPMNTEAFF. In DNA form, the CDR3 reads TGCGCCAGCAGCCAGCAGCCTATGAACACTGAAGCTTTCTTT.

This chain links TRBV29-1 with TRBJ2-7, with a possible D match to TRBD1 (6 bases). Trimming removed 7 bases from V and 0 bases from J, with 10 bases in between. The CDR3 has 12 amino acids. Germline V gives CDR1 SQVTM, CDR2 ANQGSEA. The CDR3 DNA sequence: TGCAGCGCCCTGACAGGCTCCTACGAGCAGTACTTC. Encoded protein: CSALTGSYEQYF.

The chain is built from TRBV6-5 and TRBJ1-6, with a tentative D call TRBD1 (5 bases). Looked up from germline, CDR1 is MNHEY and CDR2 is SVGAGI. There are 15 residues in the CDR3. The ends were cut back, 8 bases at V and 5 bases at J, with 16 bases in the middle. The CDR3 nucleotides are TGTGCCAGCCTGGGGCCTACACTTAATAATTCACCCCTCCACTTT. Its translation: CASLGPTLNNSPLHF.

The rearrangement uses TRBV3-1 (or the pseudogene TRBV3-2) and TRBJ2-4; D not resolved. CDR3 size: 12 residues. V dropped 4 bases and J dropped 3 bases, with 4 bases sitting between them. The germline V gene has CDR1 LGHDT and CDR2 YNNKEL (reference sequence). DNA of the CDR3: TGTGCCAGCAGCCTAGGCAAAAACATTCAGTACTTC. Its translation: CASSLGKNIQYF.

The chain couples TRBV6-6 to TRBJ1-1; 8 nucleotides align to TRBD1. The CDR3 length is 15 residues. Trimming took 3 bases from V and 3 from J; bases not matched to a gene: 6. The germline CDR1 and CDR2 sequences are MNHNY and SVGAGI (reference sequence). CDR3 residues: CASSYSTGGHTEAFF. The CDR3 coding sequence is TGTGCCAGCAGTTATTCTACAGGGGGGCACACTGAAGCTTTCTTT.

A note on this clone: This CDR3 is also generated by other DNA sequences in the sample. CDR3 coding DNA: TGTGCCAGCAGCGTAGGGGGAGACACTGAAGCTTTCTTT. Translating it yields CASSVGGDTEAFF. This rearrangement joins TRBV9 to TRBJ1-1; D unresolved. The length of the CDR3 is 13 residues. Germline-derived CDR1 and CDR2 are SGDLS and YYNGEE. V lost 0 bases, J lost 3 bases, and 6 bases lay in between.

Written as DNA, the CDR3 is TGTGCCAGCAGCTTCGGGGGGGGCTACGAGCAGTACTTC. This sequence encodes CASSFGGGYEQYF. The chain couples TRBV7-8 to TRBJ2-7; 8 positions agree with TRBD2. The CDR3 extends over 13 amino acids. The V gene's germline CDR1 is SGHVS and CDR2 FQNEAQ. V trimming: 3 bases; J trimming: 3 bases; junction bases outside the gene matches: 1.

The V and J genes are TRBV7-2 and TRBJ2-7; possible D gene TRBD2, 6 bases. V lost 5 bases to trimming and J lost 9 bases, with 17 bases between them. Germline CDR1 reads SGHTA; CDR2 reads FQGNSA. The CDR3 extends over 13 amino acids. The CDR3 is CASSRRGNDGQYF. In nucleotides, the CDR3 is TGTGCCAGCAGCCGCCGGGGGAATGATGGGCAGTACTTC.

The DNA of the CDR3 is TGTGCCAGCAGTCGCAGACAGAGTAAGAAGACCCAGTACTTC. Residues: CASSRRQSKKTQYF. V is TRBV5-6 and J is TRBJ2-5; perhaps TRBD1 as D (5 bases). This CDR3 is 14 amino acids long. From germline, CDR1 is SGHDT and CDR2 YYEEEE. Between the trimmed V and J ends, which lost 5 bases and 6 bases, there was a span of 17 bases.

This chain links TRBV19 with TRBJ1-5; 7 bases map to TRBD1. The CDR3 extends over 17 amino acids. After removal of 7 bases from V and 3 bases from J, the junction contained 15 bases not matched to a gene. Germline V gene data show CDR1 as LNHDA and CDR2 as SQIVND (reference sequence). CDR3: CASTALGGGGNNQPQHF. The CDR3 DNA reads as TGTGCCAGTACCGCACTGGGAGGGGGCGGGAACAATCAGCCCCAGCATTTT.

The V and J genes are TRBV18 and TRBJ2-5, with D uncertain. V gave up 0 bases and J gave up 2 bases, with 7 bases separating them. Germline V lookup: CDR1 KGHSH, CDR2 LQKENI. The CDR3 runs 14 residues. This CDR3 reads CASSPPNKQETQYF. Here the CDR3 DNA reads TGTGCCAGCTCACCACCTAATAAACAAGAGACCCAGTACTTC.

In its sample, this clone was seen once. The CDR3 DNA reads TGTGCCAGCAGCTTAGGGCCGGGAGTTGGCCAAGAGACCCAGTACTTC. This encodes CASSLGPGVGQETQYF. V is TRBV7-2 and J is TRBJ2-5; a weak D match, TRBD2 (6 bases). Trimming removed 1 base at V and 1 base at J, with 13 bases between. Germline V gene data show CDR1 as SGHTA and CDR2 as FQGNSA. The CDR3 spans 16 residues.

V is TRBV5-1 and J is TRBJ2-3, with a weak D call TRBD2 (6 bases). Trimming shortened V by 0 bases and J by 2 bases, and 7 bases separated the two germline ends. In germline, CDR1 is SGHRS, CDR2 YFSETQ. The CDR3 covers 14 residues. CDR3 in DNA: TGCGCCAGCAGCTTGGCGGGAGTCACAGATACGCAGTATTTT. Translation gives CASSLAGVTDTQYF.

The V gene is TRBV6-6, the J gene TRBJ2-1, with D uncertain. The CDR3 is made up of 13 amino acids. Germline assignment: CDR1 MNHNY and CDR2 SVGAGI (reference sequence). Trimming pared 5 bases from V and 4 bases from J, leaving 9 bases between. CDR3 sequence (DNA): TGTGCCAGCAGTGGGCAGCAATACAATGAGCAGTTCTTC. It yields the protein CASSGQQYNEQFF.

The rearrangement uses TRBV15 and TRBJ2-7; the D gene is possibly TRBD2 (6 bases). Germline lookup yields CDR1 LNHNV and CDR2 YYDKDF (reference sequence). This CDR3 contains 14 residues. V lost 1 base and J lost 0, with 7 bases in between. The CDR3: CATSRGGDSYEQYF. As DNA, the CDR3 is TGTGCCACCAGCAGAGGCGGGGACTCCTACGAGCAGTACTTC.

This chain links TRBV28 with TRBJ1-3, with a possible D match to TRBD1 (6 bases). The germline gives CDR1 MDHEN, CDR2 SYDVKM. This CDR3 spans 16 amino acids. The V and J ends lost 3 bases and 4 bases respectively, with 16 bases between them. The CDR3 coding sequence is TGTGCCAGCAGTTTTAACAGGGAAAGCGTGGGAAACACCATATATTTT. It encodes CASSFNRESVGNTIYF.

V usage is TRBV19 and J usage is TRBJ2-5; D is uncertain. With 4 bases removed from V and 2 bases from J, the gap between germline ends came to 8 bases. CDR1 is LNHDA and CDR2 is SQIVND in the germline V gene (reference sequence). The CDR3 sequence is 13 residues long. Here the CDR3 DNA reads TGTGCCAGTAGTAGACAAGGGCAAGAGACCCAGTACTTC. This translates into CASSRQGQETQYF.

The chain recombines TRBV5-1 with TRBJ2-1; 12 bases map to TRBD2. CDR1 SGHRS and CDR2 YFSETQ come from the germline V gene. The CDR3 is 17 amino acids. The junction had 10 bases not matched to a gene; V was cut back by 1 base and J by 8 bases. As DNA, the CDR3 is TGCGCCAGCAGCTTGAGTCGTTCTAGCGGGAGGGGCGATGAGCAGTTCTTC. Its protein product is CASSLSRSSGRGDEQFF. The complete variable domain, with remaining parts taken from reference TRBV5-1 and TRBJ2-1, reads KAGVTQTPRYLIKTRGQQVTLSCSPISGHRSVSWYQQTPGQGLQFLFEYFSETQRNKGNFPGRFSGRQFSNSRSEMNVSTLELGDSALYLCASSLSRSSGRGDEQFFGPGTRLTVL.

The rearrangement links TRBV21-1 to TRBJ2-1; TRBD1 is the table's D call, not checked against the DNA. TRBV21-1 is marked as a pseudogene. The CDR3 is 14 residues long. CDR3 nucleotides: TGTGCCAGCAGCGTATACAGGGAAGGGAATGAGCAGTTCTTC. Its protein is CASSVYREGNEQFF.

This chain uses TRBV28 with TRBJ1-5; 9 positions match TRBD1. V was pared by 2 bases and J by 7 bases, with 9 bases of the junction left unmatched. The CDR3 consists of 16 residues. Germline CDR1 MDHEN, CDR2 SYDVKM. Here the CDR3 DNA reads TGTGCCAGCAGTTTACCCACTACAGGGGGCTGGCAGCCCCAGCATTTT. Its protein product is CASSLPTTGGWQPQHF. The entire variable domain, with the rest obtained from reference TRBV28 and TRBJ1-5, is as follows: DVKVTQSSRYLVKRTGEKVFLECVQDMDHENMFWYRQDPGLGLRLIYFSYDVKMKEKGDIPEGYSVSREKKERFSLILESASTNQTSMYLCASSLPTTGGWQPQHFGDGTRLSIL.

Written as DNA, the CDR3 is TGCGCCAGCAGCTTGCCCCGGTGGTTCGGGGAGCTGTTTTTT. Protein: CASSLPRWFGELFF. The chain has TRBV5-1 and TRBJ2-2; D uncertain. The CDR3 runs 14 residues. Germline CDR1 and CDR2: SGHRS and YFSETQ. Trimming removed 1 base at V and 7 bases at J, with 11 bases between.

This rearrangement joins TRBV3-1 (or the pseudogene TRBV3-2) to TRBJ1-6; D is uncertain. The ends were cut back, 1 base at V and 0 bases at J, with 7 bases in the middle. Germline CDR1 and CDR2: LGHDT and YNNKEL (reference sequence). This CDR3 is built from 16 residues. The CDR3 is CASSQAISSYNSPLHF. DNA of the CDR3: TGTGCCAGCAGCCAAGCCATCAGCTCCTATAATTCACCCCTCCACTTT.